This T cell receptor (beta chain) was retrieved from a study of T-cell reconstitution after alpha-beta-depleted transplantation in children. Researchers prepared the TCRbeta library using unique molecular identifiers, the study reports. TCRdb itself ran the PCR reads through MiXCR, one entry per CDR3 protein. Among fewer than 130,000 distinct CDR3 sequences, about a tenth were seen once, and the ten largest hold over 8%. This clonotype was detected ten times or more. The V gene lost 2 bases and the J gene lost 4 bases, with 10 bases spanning the gap. The CDR3 has 14 residues. CDR1 is LGHDT, CDR2 YNNKEL, per germline (reference sequence).

This sequence joins TRBV3-1 and TRBJ2-3, with D possibly matching TRBD1 (5 bases). The TCR was taken from a human donor who donated a stem cell graft to a child with acute lymphoblastic leukemia. This material consisted of PBMCs from the stem cell graft donor, taken from the stem cell graft. This CDR3 reads CASSQRTSADTQYF. DNA of the CDR3: TGTGCCAGCAGCCAAAGGACAAGCGCAGATACGCAGTATTTT.